This T cell receptor beta chain was observed in a study of T cells in localized non-small cell lung cancer. Study-wide results and caveats: Elevated circulating T cell density in blood was associated with longer overall survival. Adjacent lung had a median roughly 61 of the 100 largest tumor clones. Only one tumor region was sequenced, so heterogeneity remains possible.

Concerning this clone itself: What it binds is not known.

Repertoires were generated with immunoSEQ multiplex PCR, while TCRdb's copy carries only in-frame clones and drops some. The table lists some 14,000 clones, roughly 30% of them singletons. Trimming took off 3 bases at V and 2 bases at J, with 13 bases between the two ends. The CDR3 loop spans 15 amino acids. Germline-derived CDR1 and CDR2 are LNHDA and SQIVND (reference sequence). The chain employs TRBV19 and TRBJ1-2, with unresolved D. The sample here was lung tumor tissue, taken before any cancer treatment. The TCR comes from a female donor of 60 years or more with stage I lung adenocarcinoma. The CDR3: CASSIPGHVNYGYTF. As DNA, the CDR3 is TGTGCCAGTAGTATTCCGGGCCACGTAAACTATGGCTACACCTTC.